Below are 29 T cell receptor beta chains sequenced from a single sample in a study of radiation and T cells in renal cell carcinoma. Stated time point: blood 4 weeks post-SBRT, at nephrectomy. Treatment of the sample: 15 Gy SBRT to primary tumor, nephrectomy 4 weeks later. TCRdb keeps only in-frame clones here, not all; method: immunoSEQ multiplex PCR. The profile covers about 83,000 clones, with 70% to 90% appearing a single time and about 2.5% taken by the ten largest. Sequencing was performed on blood, taken from a patient whose treatment included radiotherapy and nephrectomy. These receptors originate from a woman aged 60 to 75 with renal cell carcinoma.

V gene TRBV19 combines with J gene TRBJ1-5, with a weak D call TRBD1 (5 bases). The CDR3 is 15 residues long. The germline V and J ends were trimmed by 0 bases and 5 bases, with 11 bases remaining between them. Germline CDR1 LNHDA, CDR2 SQIVND (reference sequence). The CDR3 sequence: CASSIDRGRDQPQHF. CDR3 nucleotides: TGTGCCAGTAGTATAGATCGGGGACGGGATCAGCCCCAGCATTTT.

This clone has a handful of counts. The chain has TRBV5-1 and TRBJ1-1, with unresolved D. V lost 4 bases and J lost 2, with 9 bases in between. Germline CDR1 reads SGHRS; CDR2 reads YFSETQ. This CDR3 spans 13 amino acids. CDR3 nucleotide sequence: TGCGCCAGCAGCCTCAAGCCTAACACTGAAGCTTTCTTT. Translated, it gives CASSLKPNTEAFF.

The chain combines TRBV10-1 with TRBJ1-3; the D gene is possibly TRBD1 (5 bases). Between the trimmed V and J ends, which lost 5 bases and 0 bases, there was a span of 8 bases. Germline V gene lookup returns CDR1 WNHNN and CDR2 SYGVQD (reference sequence). This CDR3 is built from 14 residues. The CDR3: CASSRGTSGNTIYF. The CDR3 DNA reads TGCGCCAGCAGTCGGGGGACCTCTGGAAACACCATATATTTT.

The chain recombines TRBV28 with TRBJ1-1, with D unclear. The V end was cut by 2 bases, the J end by 10 bases, with 11 bases between. The CDR3 covers 12 residues. Germline V gene lookup returns CDR1 MDHEN and CDR2 SYDVKM. As DNA, the CDR3 is TGTGCCAGCAGTTTAGGGGTGGTTGCAGCTTTCTTT. It specifies CASSLGVVAAFF.

About this clone itself: A much larger clone lies a single base off, so this may be a read error. V is TRBV7-2 and J is TRBJ2-7; D is possibly TRBD2 (6 bases). The V and J ends lost 1 base and 4 bases respectively, with 11 bases between them. The CDR3 has 14 residues. Germline assignment: CDR1 SGHTA and CDR2 FQGNSA. As DNA, the CDR3 is TGTGCCAGCAGCTTAGGAGGGAGCGGGTACGAGCAGTACTTC. Protein product: CASSLGGSGYEQYF.

The chain carries TRBV5-1 and TRBJ2-2, with D possibly called TRBD1 or TRBD2 (5 bases each). The CDR3 is 17 amino acids. V was pared by 3 bases and J by 0 bases, with 15 bases between. Looked up from germline, CDR1 is SGHRS and CDR2 is YFSETQ. Here the CDR3 DNA reads TGCGCCAGCAGCTCGTTTGGGACCGCCGCGAACACCGGGGAGCTGTTTTTT. This translates into CASSSFGTAANTGELFF.

The chain carries TRBV9 and TRBJ1-2; 8 positions match TRBD1. Germline V gene data show CDR1 as SGDLS and CDR2 as YYNGEE. The CDR3 runs 14 residues. After removal of 4 bases from V and 2 bases from J, the junction contained 4 bases not matched to a gene. In nucleotides, the CDR3 is TGTGCCAGCAGCCCCCCAGGGGGCAACTATGGCTACACCTTC. It encodes CASSPPGGNYGYTF.

This clone appeared once. The chain links TRBV28 to TRBJ1-2, with TRBD1 as a possible D gene (6 bases). The CDR3 sequence is 17 residues long. The V end was cut by 7 bases, the J end by 4 bases, with 25 bases between. CDR1 and CDR2 from the germline V gene are MDHEN and SYDVKM. CDR3 in amino acids: CASTIPRGRGGGYGYTF. Written as DNA, the CDR3 is TGTGCCAGCACCATCCCGAGGGGCCGGGGAGGGGGCTATGGCTACACCTTC.

This chain connects TRBV27 to TRBJ2-3, with 7 bases lining up with TRBD2. V lost 10 bases, J lost 2 bases, and 12 bases stayed unmatched. The CDR3 sequence is 15 residues long. CDR1 and CDR2 (germline): MNHEY, SMNVEV (reference sequence). CDR3 nucleotide sequence: TGTGCCACGCAAGGAATAGCGGGTTCCACAGATACGCAGTATTTT. The encoded protein is CATQGIAGSTDTQYF.

This sequence joins TRBV7-3 and TRBJ2-1; 11 bases line up with TRBD2. There are 16 residues in the CDR3. From germline, CDR1 is SGHTA and CDR2 FQGTGA. Losses at the gene ends were 1 base for V and 6 bases for J; bases not matched to a gene: 5. CDR3 DNA: TGTGCCAGCAGCTTAATTCCTAGCGGGAGGTCCAATGAGCAGTTCTTC. Its protein product is CASSLIPSGRSNEQFF.

The genes are TRBV9 and TRBJ1-5, with a tentative D call TRBD1 (5 bases). Germline CDR1 SGDLS, CDR2 YYNGEE. The CDR3 length is 14 residues. The V and J ends lost 6 bases and 2 bases respectively, with 12 bases between them. CDR3 DNA: TGTGCCAGCAACTCCGGGGGGGGCAATCAGCCCCAGCATTTT. Its translation is CASNSGGGNQPQHF.

The chain is built from TRBV18 and TRBJ1-2, with TRBD1 matching over 7 bases. J gave up 5 bases and V 0 bases, and 18 bases lay outside the gene matches. Germline-derived CDR1 and CDR2 are KGHSH and LQKENI. This CDR3 has 19 amino acids. The CDR3 sequence: CASSPPGVPVGGVKYGYTF. The DNA for the CDR3 is TGTGCCAGCTCACCACCGGGTGTACCAGTAGGGGGCGTAAAGTATGGCTACACCTTC.

The CDR3 region has the DNA TGCGCCAGCAGCCAAGGTCACGGCGGAGTCAAGCTAGAGCAGTACTTC. This gives the protein CASSQGHGGVKLEQYF. The chain couples TRBV4-1 to TRBJ2-7; no clear D. This CDR3 comprises 16 residues. V gave up 1 base and J gave up 7 bases, with 20 bases separating them. Germline V gives CDR1 MGHRA, CDR2 YSYEKL.

The rearrangement joins TRBV30 to TRBJ2-3, with a weak D call TRBD2 (6 bases). Trimming removed 0 bases at V and 3 bases at J, with 10 bases between. The V gene's germline CDR1 is GTSNPN and CDR2 SVGIG (reference sequence). This CDR3 region has 14 residues. The CDR3 DNA is TGTGCCTGGAGTGTACTGGGGAGGACAGATACGCAGTATTTT. This sequence encodes CAWSVLGRTDTQYF.

The CDR3: CSVVGGNIQYF. CDR3 in DNA: TGCAGCGTTGTCGGGGGAAACATTCAGTACTTC. This sequence joins TRBV29-1 and TRBJ2-4, with D perhaps matching TRBD2 (6 bases). Germline CDR1 reads SQVTM; CDR2 reads ANQGSEA. Trimming left V 4 bases short and J 6 bases short, with 7 bases between. This CDR3 is built from 11 residues.

The chain recombines TRBV28 with TRBJ1-2, with 7 bases identical to TRBD1. The CDR3 totals 13 residues. The trim removed 3 bases at V and 7 bases at J, leaving 5 bases unmatched. Looked up from germline, CDR1 is MDHEN and CDR2 is SYDVKM. For the CDR3, the DNA is TGTGCCAGCAGTTTGACAGGGTTCGCTGGCTACACCTTC. This translates into CASSLTGFAGYTF.

This chain's CDR3 is CAISDGLNEQFF. Written as DNA, the CDR3 is TGTGCCATCAGTGATGGACTCAATGAGCAGTTCTTC. The chain employs TRBV10-3 and TRBJ2-1; TRBD2 is a possible D gene (5 bases). Germline assignment: CDR1 ENHRY and CDR2 SYGVKD. V lost 3 bases and J lost 6, with 6 bases in between. The CDR3 runs 12 residues.

This sequence joins TRBV2 and TRBJ2-2, with TRBD1 as a possible D gene (6 bases). CDR1 and CDR2 (germline): SNHLY, FYNNEI. There are 14 residues in the CDR3. Trimming removed 3 bases at V and 1 base at J, with 6 bases between. The CDR3 sequence is CASSEGQNTGELFF. The DNA of the CDR3 is TGTGCCAGCAGTGAGGGACAGAACACCGGGGAGCTGTTTTTT.

The chain couples TRBV7-8 to TRBJ2-2, with D hard to call. In germline, CDR1 is SGHVS, CDR2 FQNEAQ. V was clipped by 7 bases and J by 1 base, with 19 bases between them. CDR3 length: 17 amino acids. CDR3 sequence (DNA): TGTGCCAGCAAAGCCCTTCAGGCTTATTTGAACACCGGGGAGCTGTTTTTT. Translating gives CASKALQAYLNTGELFF.

The CDR3 sequence is CAWSIGGGSTNEKLFF. The CDR3 coding sequence is TGTGCCTGGAGCATCGGAGGGGGAAGCACTAATGAAAAACTGTTTTTT. The chain couples TRBV30 to TRBJ1-4, with a weak D call TRBD1 (6 bases). CDR1 is GTSNPN and CDR2 is SVGIG in the germline V gene (reference sequence). The CDR3 runs to 16 residues. The germline V and J ends were trimmed by 3 bases and 2 bases, with 16 bases remaining between them.

This rearrangement joins TRBV7-2 to TRBJ2-7; no clear D. V was trimmed by 0 bases and J by 2 bases, leaving 2 bases between them. This CDR3 spans 12 amino acids. Germline CDR1 SGHTA, CDR2 FQGNSA. In DNA form, the CDR3 reads TGTGCCAGCAGCTTAGCCCCCTACGAGCAGTACTTC. It specifies CASSLAPYEQYF.

This chain joins TRBV6-4 and TRBJ1-2; D is undetermined. The CDR3 has 13 residues. Germline values: CDR1 MRHNA, CDR2 SNTAGT. The V end lost 6 bases, the J end lost 8 bases, and 16 bases lay between the germline ends. The CDR3 DNA reads TGTGCCAGCAGCCGGGAGCCCGATTCCGGCTACACCTTC. Amino acids: CASSREPDSGYTF.

CDR3 sequence (DNA): TGTGCCAGCAGTTTTCAGGGAAGTGGGACTGAAGCTTTCTTT. Residues: CASSFQGSGTEAFF. This sequence joins TRBV28 and TRBJ1-1, with a weak D call TRBD1 (5 bases). The CDR3 is made up of 14 amino acids. Germline V gene data show CDR1 as MDHEN and CDR2 as SYDVKM. Between the trimmed V and J ends, which lost 3 bases and 5 bases, there was a span of 13 bases. The full variable domain, in which reference TRBV28 and TRBJ1-1 provide the parts outside the CDR3, is DVKVTQSSRYLVKRTGEKVFLECVQDMDHENMFWYRQDPGLGLRLIYFSYDVKMKEKGDIPEGYSVSREKKERFSLILESASTNQTSMYLCASSFQGSGTEAFFGQGTRLTVV.

The rearrangement links TRBV6-5 to TRBJ2-3; no clear D gene. The CDR3 has 14 residues. Germline-derived CDR1 and CDR2 are MNHEY and SVGAGI. V dropped 0 bases and J dropped 4 bases, with 8 bases sitting between them. The CDR3 DNA sequence: TGTGCCAGCAGTTACTCGATATCGGCAGATACGCAGTATTTT. It is translated as CASSYSISADTQYF.

This chain links TRBV6-5 with TRBJ2-1, with TRBD2 identical over 8 bases. CDR1 MNHEY and CDR2 SVGAGI come from the germline V gene. V shed 6 bases, J shed 2 bases, and the junction held 3 bases outside the gene matches. This CDR3 is built from 14 residues. The CDR3 nucleotides are TGTGCCAGCAGCCAAGCGGGAGCCTACAATGAGCAGTTCTTC. Translating it yields CASSQAGAYNEQFF.

This clone was recorded a few times. The rearrangement links TRBV5-1 to TRBJ2-7; maybe TRBD1 (6 bases). There are 16 residues in the CDR3. V lost 0 bases to trimming and J lost 1 base, with 14 bases between them. CDR1 and CDR2 from the germline V gene are SGHRS and YFSETQ. The CDR3 region is CASSLARGHSSYEQYF. CDR3 DNA sequence: TGCGCCAGCAGCTTGGCCCGGGGACATAGTTCCTACGAGCAGTACTTC.

The chain couples TRBV7-2 to TRBJ1-2; D gene unclear. This CDR3 comprises 15 residues. The V gene lost 1 base and the J gene lost 4 bases, with 13 bases spanning the gap. Germline values: CDR1 SGHTA, CDR2 FQGNSA. The CDR3 DNA is TGTGCCAGCAGCTTAGTAGCCCAGGCCGCCTATGGCTACACCTTC. It specifies CASSLVAQAAYGYTF.

The CDR3 loop reads CASSFSDRGRTEAFF. In DNA form, the CDR3 reads TGCGCCAGCAGCTTCTCGGACAGGGGTAGGACTGAAGCTTTCTTT. The genes are TRBV5-1 and TRBJ1-1; 9 positions match TRBD1. The trim removed 2 bases at V and 5 bases at J, leaving 7 bases unmatched. Germline CDR1 and CDR2: SGHRS and YFSETQ. This CDR3 spans 15 amino acids.

The V gene is TRBV19, the J gene TRBJ1-1; tentative D call: TRBD1 (5 bases). Trimming stripped 8 bases from V and 6 bases from J, with 22 bases between. Germline-derived CDR1 and CDR2 are LNHDA and SQIVND (reference sequence). The CDR3 is 15 residues long. The chain's CDR3 is CASFSLAGPVPEAFF. Here the CDR3 DNA reads TGTGCCAGTTTTTCGTTGGCGGGACCCGTCCCTGAAGCTTTCTTT. The full variable domain, rest sourced from reference TRBV19 and TRBJ1-1, is DGGITQSPKYLFRKEGQNVTLSCEQNLNHDAMYWYRQDPGQGLRLIYYSQIVNDFQKGDIAEGYSVSREKKESFPLTVTSAQKNPTAFYLCASFSLAGPVPEAFFGQGTRLTVV.